The rows below give T cell receptor beta chains drawn from one sample of a study of OX40 agonist ivuxolimab in advanced cancers. This table comes from immunoSEQ multiplex PCR, and its TCRdb copy is limited to in-frame clones, with some not included. The data contain tens of thousands of clones, approximately 85% of them singletons. The starting material was CD4+ or CD8+ T cells sorted from blood, obtained in a trial of the OX40 agonist ivuxolimab. Receptor source: an adult with an advanced solid tumor such as melanoma, head and neck, liver or kidney cancer. The CDR3 runs from the conserved cysteine through the conserved F or W. D genes are given only for firm matches. Size values are once, few and many counts, or a class for expanded clones, and some rows have none.

clone_size	v_call	j_call	d_call	cdr3_aa	cdr3_nt
.	TRBV7-2	TRBJ2-1	.	CASSLGFSYNEQFF	TGTGCCAGCAGCTTAGGATTCTCCTACAATGAGCAGTTCTTC
.	TRBV4-2	TRBJ2-5	TRBD1	CASSLSRDSQETQYF	TGTGCCAGCAGCCTGAGCCGGGACAGTCAAGAGACCCAGTACTTC
.	TRBV5-4	TRBJ1-2	.	CASSLTGTNYGYTF	TGTGCCAGCAGCTTGACTGGAACTAACTATGGCTACACCTTC
.	TRBV29-1	TRBJ2-3	TRBD2	CSVTSGSTDTQYF	TGCAGCGTTACTAGCGGGAGCACAGATACGCAGTATTTT
.	TRBV28	TRBJ2-7	TRBD2	CASSLWEGLSGRAAYEQYF	TGTGCCAGCAGTTTATGGGAGGGTCTTAGCGGGAGGGCCGCCTACGAGCAGTACTTC
once	TRBV7-3	TRBJ2-1	.	CASREPSGDEQFF	TGTGCCAGCAGGGAACCCAGTGGTGATGAGCAGTTCTTC
.	TRBV7-6	TRBJ2-5	TRBD2	CASSLRLAGLETQYF	TGTGCCAGCAGCTTGCGACTAGCGGGACTGGAGACCCAGTACTTC
.	TRBV28	TRBJ1-6	.	CASSLDNIEPLHF	TGTGCCAGCAGTTTAGACAACATAGAACCCCTCCACTTT
few	TRBV4-2	TRBJ1-5	.	CASSQSGENNQPQHF	TGTGCCAGCAGCCAGTCGGGCGAAAACAATCAGCCCCAGCATTTT
.	TRBV7-2	TRBJ1-2	TRBD1	CASSHGQGGGYTF	TGTGCCAGCAGCCACGGACAGGGTGGCGGCTACACCTTC
.	TRBV28	TRBJ1-2	TRBD1	CASSLQGQQLGYTF	TGTGCCAGCAGTTTACAGGGACAGCAACTTGGCTACACCTTC
once	TRBV5-8	TRBJ2-1	TRBD2	CASSLATSGRTGEQFF	TGTGCCAGCAGCTTGGCCACTAGCGGGAGGACCGGTGAGCAGTTCTTC
.	TRBV11-2	TRBJ2-2	.	CASSPGTNTGELFF	TGTGCCAGCAGCCCCGGGACAAACACCGGGGAGCTGTTTTTT
.	TRBV30	TRBJ1-1	TRBD1	CAWSINNWDSRRNTEAFF	TGTGCCTGGAGTATCAACAACTGGGACAGCAGGAGGAACACTGAAGCTTTCTTT
.	TRBV5-4	TRBJ2-7	TRBD1	CASSRGQPSYEQYF	TGTGCCAGCAGCCGGGGACAGCCCTCCTACGAGCAGTACTTC
.	TRBV29-1	TRBJ2-3	TRBD2	CSAAEAGFTDTQYF	TGCAGCGCTGCGGAAGCGGGATTCACAGATACGCAGTATTTT
.	TRBV21-1	TRBJ1-5	.	CASPRWGRGNQPQHF	.
.	TRBV2	TRBJ2-7	.	CASSRTASNRYEQYF	TGTGCCAGCAGTCGGACAGCCTCTAATCGCTACGAGCAGTACTTC
once	TRBV19	TRBJ1-5	.	CASSIGGAINQPQHF	TGTGCCAGTAGTATAGGGGGGGCCATCAATCAGCCCCAGCATTTT
.	TRBV7-2	TRBJ2-1	.	CASSFNRDNEQFF	TGTGCCAGCAGCTTCAACAGGGACAATGAGCAGTTCTTC
.	TRBV7-9	TRBJ2-3	.	CASSLGEADTQYF	TGTGCCAGCAGCTTAGGGGAGGCAGATACGCAGTATTTT
.	TRBV19	TRBJ2-1	.	CASSERSYNEQFF	TGTGCCAGTAGTGAGCGAAGCTACAATGAGCAGTTCTTC
.	TRBV4-1	TRBJ2-5	.	CASSQDGFEETQYF	TGCGCCAGCAGCCAAGACGGATTCGAAGAGACCCAGTACTTC
.	TRBV9	TRBJ1-1	.	CASSADPPGSEAFF	TGTGCCAGCAGCGCCGACCCGCCAGGTTCTGAAGCTTTCTTT
.	TRBV19	TRBJ1-4	TRBD1	CASSIRGQATNEKLFF	TGTGCCAGTAGTATCCGCGGACAGGCAACTAATGAAAAACTGTTTTTT
.	TRBV11-1	TRBJ1-4	TRBD1	CASSQAGTGLEKLFF	TGTGCCAGCAGCCAAGCCGGGACAGGGCTTGAAAAACTGTTTTTT
.	TRBV12-5	TRBJ2-7	.	CASGRETGNYEQYF	TGTGCTAGTGGGCGGGAAACAGGGAACTACGAGCAGTACTTC
.	TRBV25-1	TRBJ2-7	.	CASSEPGASAYEQYF	TGTGCCAGCAGTGAGCCAGGGGCGTCAGCCTACGAGCAGTACTTC
once	TRBV27	TRBJ1-1	.	CASSLSKGGSTEAFF	TGTGCCAGCAGTTTATCGAAAGGGGGGAGCACTGAAGCTTTCTTT
.	TRBV19	TRBJ2-4	TRBD1	CASKPDRDKNIQYF	TGTGCCAGTAAACCGGACAGGGACAAAAACATTCAGTACTTC
.	TRBV11-3	TRBJ1-1	.	CASSLRIGGNTEAFF	TGTGCCAGCAGCTTAAGGATTGGGGGGAACACTGAAGCTTTCTTT
.	TRBV18	TRBJ2-5	TRBD2	CASSPYSGRSGETQYF	TGTGCCAGCTCACCTTATAGCGGGAGGTCTGGGGAGACCCAGTACTTC
.	TRBV6-6	TRBJ2-1	.	CASSHGVAPPNEQFF	TGTGCCAGCAGTCACGGGGTGGCCCCTCCTAATGAGCAGTTCTTC
.	TRBV9	TRBJ2-1	.	CASSVDGEQFF	TGTGCCAGCAGCGTAGATGGTGAGCAGTTCTTC
.	TRBV18	TRBJ1-2	.	CASSRPQGLLTF	TGTGCCAGCTCACGTCCCCAGGGGCTTCTCACCTTC
.	TRBV2	TRBJ1-5	.	CASSGERFRQPQHF	TGTGCCAGCTCCGGGGAGCGGTTTCGCCAGCCCCAGCATTTT
.	TRBV6-5	TRBJ2-6	.	CASSYSTSGANVLTF	TGTGCCAGCAGTTACTCGACTTCTGGGGCCAACGTCCTGACTTTC
.	TRBV25-1	TRBJ1-4	.	CASSEYTQAPNEKLFF	TGTGCCAGCAGTGAATATACGCAGGCGCCTAATGAAAAACTGTTTTTT
.	TRBV28	TRBJ1-2	.	CASKGGDKDGYTF	TGTGCCAGCAAGGGGGGCGATAAAGATGGCTACACCTTC
.	TRBV11-2	TRBJ2-7	TRBD2	CASSYLGTSDYEQYF	TGTGCCAGCAGCTATCTCGGGACTAGCGACTACGAGCAGTACTTC
.	TRBV28	TRBJ1-2	.	CASSSGDYGYTF	TGTGCCAGCAGTTCCGGGGACTATGGCTACACCTTC
.	TRBV19	TRBJ1-3	.	CASSTGQLISGNTIYF	TGTGCCAGTAGTACCGGACAGCTTATCTCTGGAAACACCATATATTTT
.	TRBV18	TRBJ1-1	.	CASSPEGAEAFF	TGTGCCAGCTCACCAGAGGGTGCTGAAGCTTTCTTT
once	TRBV2	TRBJ2-3	TRBD2	CAGGTSGGGTDTQYF	TGTGCCGGAGGGACTAGTGGAGGAGGCACAGATACGCAGTATTTT
.	TRBV11-3	TRBJ2-5	TRBD1	CASSLGQQETQYF	TGTGCCAGCAGCTTGGGACAGCAAGAGACCCAGTACTTC
.	TRBV6-6	TRBJ1-5	.	CASRRSNGQPQHF	TGTGCTAGCCGCCGGTCAAACGGGCAGCCCCAGCATTTT